The clone carrying this T cell receptor (beta chain) was seen just once. The antigen is not known. One to two pinch biopsies were taken from the rectum during colonoscopy. Here immunoSEQ multiplex PCR was the method, and the copy in TCRdb shows in-frame clones only, minus some. The table has about 16,000 clones, 80% seen once. The record originates from a study of pediatric ulcerative colitis. Trimming cost V 0 bases and J 7 bases, with 10 bases left between them. CDR1 SGHRS and CDR2 YFSETQ come from the germline V gene. The CDR3 has 14 residues. Study-wide findings and caveats: Rectal pinch biopsies may include blood-derived T cells. Substantially fewer templates came from a couple of patients' blood samples.

The sequencing sample was made of gut tissue. The rearrangement links TRBV5-1 to TRBJ1-4; D perhaps matches TRBD1 (6 bases). The sequence derives from a boy aged 5 to 17 who was a control in a study of pediatric ulcerative colitis. The CDR3 reads CASSLGQGSEKLFF. CDR3 sequence (DNA): TGCGCCAGCAGCTTGGGGCAGGGGAGTGAAAAACTGTTTTTT.